Listed below are T cell receptor beta chains from one sample, sequenced in a study of shared clonotypes between healthy human individuals. The repertoire was sequenced with immunoSEQ multiplex PCR; TCRdb's copy has only in-frame clones and lacks some. This sample yields more than 500,000 clones, of which around 95% are seen a single time; nearly 0.065% belongs to the top ten. The source material was naive CD4+ T cells sorted from blood. These receptors all stem from a woman under 40 in good health. CDR3s include the opening cysteine and the closing phenylalanine or tryptophan. The D gene is left open where the match is weak. Size values are once, few and many counts, or a class for expanded clones, and some rows have none.

-	12	-	TRBJ2-1	TRBV11-3	CASSGSYNEQFF	TGTGCCAGCAGTGGCTCCTACAATGAGCAGTTCTTC
TRBD2	17	-	TRBJ2-1	TRBV5-8	CASSGTGTSGMYNEQFF	TGTGCCAGCAGCGGTACCGGGACTAGCGGGATGTACAATGAGCAGTTCTTC
TRBD2	12	-	TRBJ2-7	TRBV19	CATGLAGAEQYF	TGTGCCACAGGACTAGCGGGAGCCGAGCAGTACTTC
TRBD1	15	-	TRBJ2-7	TRBV15	CATSGPPGQVYEQYF	TGTGCCACCAGCGGGCCGCCGGGACAGGTCTACGAGCAGTACTTC
-	16	-	TRBJ1-3	TRBV18	CASSPGGREAGNTIYF	TGTGCCAGCTCACCGGGGGGCAGAGAAGCTGGAAACACCATATATTTT
-	14	-	TRBJ2-7	TRBV5-1	CASRKEGETYEQYF	TGCGCCAGCAGAAAGGAAGGCGAAACCTACGAGCAGTACTTC
TRBD2	13	-	TRBJ2-7	TRBV28	CASSGLAGGEQYF	TGTGCCAGCAGTGGACTAGCGGGAGGCGAGCAGTACTTC
-	14	-	TRBJ1-2	TRBV5-1	CASSRRTDNYGYTF	TGCGCCAGCAGCCGTAGGACAGACAACTATGGCTACACCTTC
-	16	few	TRBJ2-2	TRBV18	CASSPVRDANTGELFF	TGTGCCAGCTCACCAGTTCGGGACGCCAACACCGGGGAGCTGTTTTTT
-	15	-	TRBJ2-1	TRBV21-1	CASSRDCFSYNEQFF	TGTGCCAGCAGCAGAGACTGCTTCTCCTACAATGAGCAGTTCTTC
-	11	-	TRBJ1-5	TRBV20-1	CSAGTNQPQHF	TGCAGTGCGGGGACCAATCAGCCCCAGCATTTT
-	14	-	TRBJ1-5	TRBV6-1	CATLTGETNQPQHF	TGTGCCACTCTTACGGGGGAGACCAATCAGCCCCAGCATTTT
-	15	-	TRBJ1-3	TRBV7-9	CASSPPGSRGNTIYF	TGTGCCAGCAGTCCCCCAGGGTCAAGAGGAAACACCATATATTTT
-	14	-	TRBJ1-4	TRBV25-1	CASTRGATNEKLFF	TGTGCCAGTACACGAGGAGCAACTAATGAAAAACTGTTTTTT
TRBD2	17	-	TRBJ2-5	TRBV5-1	CASSRTTTSGSSETQYF	TGCGCCAGCAGTCGGACTACGACTAGCGGGAGTTCTGAGACCCAGTACTTC
TRBD2	13	-	TRBJ2-1	TRBV15	CATSRTSENEQFF	TGTGCCACCAGCAGGACTAGCGAGAATGAGCAGTTCTTC
-	12	few	TRBJ1-1	TRBV30	CAWSSGSREAFF	TGTGCCTGGAGCTCCGGGAGCAGGGAAGCTTTCTTT
-	12	-	TRBJ2-7	TRBV6-5	CAVRARGYEQYF	TGTGCCGTCAGAGCCAGGGGATACGAGCAGTACTTC
TRBD2	16	-	TRBJ2-7	TRBV4-1	CASSQGRASGTYEQYF	TGCGCCAGCAGCCAAGGTCGGGCTAGCGGGACTTACGAGCAGTACTTC
TRBD2	14	-	TRBJ2-1	TRBV27	CASGPQLAGNEQFF	TGTGCCAGCGGCCCCCAACTAGCGGGTAATGAGCAGTTCTTC
-	14	-	TRBJ2-6	TRBV5-1	CASRRGSGANVLTF	TGCGCCAGCAGAAGGGGCTCTGGGGCCAACGTCCTGACTTTC
TRBD1	18	-	TRBJ1-4	TRBV4-1	CASSQKGIDRAPNEKLFF	TGCGCCAGCAGCCAAAAGGGGATTGACAGGGCGCCTAATGAAAAACTGTTTTTT
-	13	-	TRBJ2-2	TRBV5-1	CASSSDDTGELFF	TGCGCCAGCAGCTCCGACGACACCGGGGAGCTGTTTTTT
TRBD1	14	once	TRBJ2-7	TRBV5-8	CASSLVGTVSEQYF	TGTGCCAGCAGCTTAGTAGGGACAGTGTCCGAGCAGTACTTC
-	14	-	TRBJ1-1	TRBV6-5	CASNSGGVVSEAFF	TGTGCCAGCAATTCGGGTGGGGTGGTGTCTGAAGCTTTCTTT
-	13	once	TRBJ1-1	TRBV28	CAGRLSLNTEAFF	TGTGCCGGGAGACTAAGTTTGAACACTGAAGCTTTCTTT
-	12	-	TRBJ2-7	TRBV7-9	CASSLSGYEQYF	TGTGCCAGCAGCTTATCCGGGTACGAGCAGTACTTC
-	13	-	TRBJ1-4	TRBV18	CASSPGTREKLFF	TGTGCCAGCTCGCCCGGGACGAGGGAAAAACTGTTTTTT
-	15	-	TRBJ2-5	TRBV7-9	CASSLALGNQETQYF	TGTGCCAGCAGCTTAGCTTTAGGGAACCAAGAGACCCAGTACTTC
-	14	-	TRBJ1-6	TRBV5-1	CASSLGVRASPLHF	TGCGCCAGCAGCTTGGGGGTAAGGGCTTCACCCCTCCACTTT
-	14	once	TRBJ2-1	TRBV7-3	CASGGSGSYNEQFF	TGTGCCAGCGGCGGGTCCGGCTCCTACAATGAGCAGTTCTTC
TRBD2	14	-	TRBJ2-7	TRBV5-1	CASSSSGTSYEQYF	TGCGCCAGCAGCTCAAGCGGGACCTCCTACGAGCAGTACTTC
TRBD1	14	-	TRBJ1-1	TRBV29-1	CSVELRGPNTEAFF	TGCAGCGTTGAGCTAAGGGGGCCTAACACTGAAGCTTTCTTT
-	13	-	TRBJ2-7	TRBV7-8	CASSLVFVYEQYF	TGTGCCAGCAGCTTAGTGTTTGTGTACGAGCAGTACTTC
-	11	-	TRBJ1-2	TRBV28	CASRNRDGYTF	TGTGCCAGCAGAAATCGGGATGGCTACACCTTC
TRBD2	16	-	TRBJ2-7	TRBV19	CASSIYRTSGRNEQYF	TGTGCCAGTAGTATATATCGGACTAGCGGCAGGAACGAGCAGTACTTC
-	15	-	TRBJ1-1	TRBV6-1	CASIESYNMNTEAFF	TGTGCCAGCATCGAAAGCTATAATATGAACACTGAAGCTTTCTTT
-	12	-	TRBJ1-1	TRBV2	CASSESRLGAFF	TGTGCCAGCAGTGAATCGAGGTTGGGCGCTTTCTTT
TRBD2	17	-	TRBJ2-1	TRBV4-2	CASSQSHSGNSYNEQFF	TGTGCCAGCAGCCAATCCCATAGCGGGAACTCCTACAATGAGCAGTTCTTC
-	16	-	TRBJ2-6	TRBV19	CASTPVVRSGANVLTF	TGTGCCAGTACCCCCGTTGTCCGCTCTGGGGCCAACGTCCTGACTTTC
TRBD2	14	-	TRBJ2-1	TRBV5-1	CASGRLAGVHEQFF	TGCGCCAGCGGTCGACTAGCGGGAGTACATGAGCAGTTCTTC
TRBD1	14	-	TRBJ2-1	TRBV19	CAREIGDRGNEQFF	TGTGCCAGGGAAATTGGGGACAGGGGCAATGAGCAGTTCTTC
TRBD1	15	-	TRBJ2-7	TRBV28	CASRDGQGVPYEQYF	TGTGCCAGCAGGGATGGACAGGGGGTCCCCTACGAGCAGTACTTC
-	14	-	TRBJ2-7	TRBV6-1	CASSEGQPAYEQYF	TGTGCCAGCAGTGAAGGACAGCCAGCCTACGAGCAGTACTTC
-	16	-	TRBJ1-3	TRBV12-5	CASGLYEQGSGNTIYF	TGTGCTAGTGGTTTGTACGAACAGGGCTCTGGAAACACCATATATTTT
-	17	-	TRBJ1-1	TRBV28	CASSFAWSAGDRGEAFF	TGTGCCAGCAGTTTTGCTTGGTCGGCAGGGGATCGAGGGGAAGCTTTCTTT
-	14	once	TRBJ2-5	TRBV19	CASSIAGFGETQYF	TGTGCCAGTAGTATAGCTGGCTTTGGGGAGACCCAGTACTTC
TRBD1	16	-	TRBJ1-5	TRBV28	CASSSHQGQGNQPQHF	TGTGCCAGCAGTTCCCATCAGGGACAGGGCAATCAGCCCCAGCATTTT
-	12	-	TRBJ2-7	TRBV2	CASRDGTYEQYF	TGTGCCAGCAGGGACGGAACCTACGAGCAGTACTTC
-	13	-	TRBJ2-7	TRBV5-1	CASSVQGPYEQYF	TGCGCCAGCAGCGTACAGGGACCCTACGAGCAGTACTTC
-	13	once	TRBJ2-5	TRBV7-9	CASSLEQEGAQYF	TGTGCCAGCAGCTTAGAACAGGAGGGGGCCCAGTACTTC
-	13	-	TRBJ2-7	TRBV5-1	CASTRGGSYEQYF	TGCGCCAGCACCAGAGGGGGCTCCTACGAGCAGTACTTC
TRBD2	13	-	TRBJ2-7	TRBV6-6	CASSRRGEAEQYF	TGTGCCAGCAGTAGACGGGGGGAAGCCGAGCAGTACTTC
-	12	few	TRBJ1-1	TRBV6-1	CASSERGTEAFF	TGTGCCAGCAGTGAACGGGGGACTGAAGCTTTCTTT
-	18	-	TRBJ1-3	TRBV4-1	CASSQVSGGTASGNTIYF	TGCGCCAGCAGCCAAGTGTCTGGGGGTACTGCCTCTGGAAACACCATATATTTT
-	12	-	TRBJ2-3	TRBV7-9	CASSLEGDTQYF	TGTGCCAGCAGCTTAGAGGGCGATACGCAGTATTTT